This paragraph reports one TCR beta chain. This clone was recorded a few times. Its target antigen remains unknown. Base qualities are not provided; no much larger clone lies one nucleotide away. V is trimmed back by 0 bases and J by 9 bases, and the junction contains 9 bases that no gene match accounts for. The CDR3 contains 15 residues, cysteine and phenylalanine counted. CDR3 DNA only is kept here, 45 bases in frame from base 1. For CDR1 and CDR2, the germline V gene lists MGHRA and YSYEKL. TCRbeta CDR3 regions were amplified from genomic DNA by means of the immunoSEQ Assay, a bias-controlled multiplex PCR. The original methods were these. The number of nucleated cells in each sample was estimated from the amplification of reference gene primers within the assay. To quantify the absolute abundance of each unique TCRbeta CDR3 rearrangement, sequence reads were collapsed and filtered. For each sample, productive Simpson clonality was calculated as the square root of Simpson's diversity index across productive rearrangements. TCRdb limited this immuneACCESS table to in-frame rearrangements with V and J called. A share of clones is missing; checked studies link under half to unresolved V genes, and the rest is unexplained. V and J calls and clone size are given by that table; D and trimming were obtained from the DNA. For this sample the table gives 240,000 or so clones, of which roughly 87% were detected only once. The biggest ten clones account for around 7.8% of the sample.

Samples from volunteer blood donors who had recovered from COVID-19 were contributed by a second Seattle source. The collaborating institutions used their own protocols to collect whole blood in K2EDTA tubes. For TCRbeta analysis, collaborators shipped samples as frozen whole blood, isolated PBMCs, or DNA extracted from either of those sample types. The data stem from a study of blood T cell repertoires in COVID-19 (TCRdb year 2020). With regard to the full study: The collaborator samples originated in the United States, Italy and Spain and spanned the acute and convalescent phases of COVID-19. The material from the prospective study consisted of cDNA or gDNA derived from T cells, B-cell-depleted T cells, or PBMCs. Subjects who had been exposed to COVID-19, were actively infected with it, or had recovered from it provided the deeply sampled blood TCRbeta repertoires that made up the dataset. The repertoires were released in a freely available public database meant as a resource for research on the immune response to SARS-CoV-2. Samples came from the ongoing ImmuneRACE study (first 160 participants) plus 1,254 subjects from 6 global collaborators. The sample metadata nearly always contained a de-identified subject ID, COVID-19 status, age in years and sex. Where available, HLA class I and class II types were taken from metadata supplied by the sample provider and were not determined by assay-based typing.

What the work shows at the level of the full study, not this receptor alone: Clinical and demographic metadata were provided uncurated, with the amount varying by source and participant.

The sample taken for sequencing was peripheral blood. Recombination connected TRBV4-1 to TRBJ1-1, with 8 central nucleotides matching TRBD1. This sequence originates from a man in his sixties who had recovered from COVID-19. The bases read TGCGCCAGCAGCCAAGATCTGCTCAGACAGGGGCAAGCTTTCTTT. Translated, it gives CASSQDLLRQGQAFF.